Below, 17 T cell receptor beta chains from the same sample are listed, as sequenced in a study of regulatory T cells in long-lasting Graves disease. To make TCR beta libraries, researchers used iRepertoire HTBI primers and Arm-PCR of CDR3 regions. MiXCR was run by TCRdb on the multiplex PCR reads, yielding one entry per CDR3 protein. Seen here are some 340,000 distinct CDR3 sequences, roughly 10% observed once, and the top ten hold approximately 19%. Time point described: newly diagnosed GD, antithyroid drugs for less than 3 months. The TCR library was made from RNA that had been extracted from PBMCs in TRIzol. This sample was shared with a second study, whose subject was T cells in Graves' hyperthyroidism and ophthalmopathy.

Specimen: peripheral blood mononuclear cells (PBMCs), collected at new diagnosis, from a patient treated with antithyroid drugs. Source of these receptors: a young woman with Graves disease.

CDR3 in DNA: TGTGCCAGCAGAGAACAGACAGGGGGCCATGGCTACACCTTC. Amino acids: CASREQTGGHGYTF. J is TRBJ1-2 and V is TRBV13, with 10 bases matching TRBD1. The germline CDR1 and CDR2 sequences are PRHDT and FYEKMQ (reference sequence). V was clipped by 6 bases and J by 6 bases; unmatched bases: 7. CDR3 length: 14 amino acids.

Concerning this clonotype itself: This may come from a read error, since a much larger clone is one base off. The chain recombines TRBV10-1 with TRBJ1-1; D possibly corresponds to TRBD1 (5 bases). This CDR3 comprises 14 residues. The germline V gene has CDR1 WNHNN and CDR2 SYGVQD (reference sequence). CDR3 DNA sequence: TGCGCCAGGAGTGATCCGGGGACGGACACTGAAGCTTTCTTT. It is translated as CARSDPGTDTEAFF.

This clonotype was seen at least ten times. This chain uses TRBV12-3 or TRBV12-4 with TRBJ1-1; D ambiguous. This CDR3 region has 14 residues. V shed 6 bases and J shed 5 bases, with 16 bases lying between them. The CDR3 bases are TGTGCCAGCAGACAATTGGGAGGAGTGACTGAAGCTTTCTTT. Translated, it gives CASRQLGGVTEAFF.

This clonotype was detected only a few times. The chain combines TRBV20-1 with TRBJ1-2; 9 nucleotides line up with TRBD1. This CDR3 is built from 14 residues. Germline-derived CDR1 and CDR2 are DFQATT and SNEGSKA (reference sequence). Trimming cost V 2 bases and J 8 bases; bases outside gene matches: 9. This CDR3 is CSARPRDRVYGYTF. For the CDR3, the DNA is TGCAGTGCTAGACCCCGGGACAGGGTGTACGGCTACACCTTC.

The J gene is TRBJ2-2, the V gene TRBV4-3; 7 bases line up with TRBD2. Germline trimming cut 0 bases from V and 2 bases from J; bases unmatched to any gene: 9. CDR1 LGHNA and CDR2 YSLEER come from the germline V gene. The CDR3 runs 18 residues. The CDR3 DNA reads TGCGCCAGCAGCCAAGAACCCCCTTGGGGACTAAACACCGGGGAGCTGTTTTTT. Its protein product is CASSQEPPWGLNTGELFF.

The chain uses TRBV4-3 and TRBJ2-3, with 8 bases identical to TRBD2. This CDR3 region has 15 residues. Germline lookup yields CDR1 LGHNA and CDR2 YSLEER. Trimming at V came to 1 base and at J to 8 bases, leaving 8 bases not matched to a gene. The CDR3 bases are TGCGCCAGCAGCCAAGTATACGCTGCGGGGGGTACGCAGTATTTT. It is translated as CASSQVYAAGGTQYF.

V usage is TRBV20-1 and J usage is TRBJ2-2; D is unclear. There are 13 residues in the CDR3. V lost 3 bases and J lost 3, with 8 bases in between. Per the germline V gene, CDR1 is DFQATT and CDR2 is SNEGSKA (reference sequence). The CDR3 DNA reads as TGCAGTGCTAGTAGTTGGGACACCGGGGAGCTGTTTTTT. It is translated as CSASSWDTGELFF.

This clonotype was found a few times. This chain connects TRBV19 to TRBJ2-1; no reliable D call. The germline V gene has CDR1 LNHDA and CDR2 SQIVND (reference sequence). V lost 0 bases and J 0 bases, leaving 9 bases between the germline ends. The CDR3 contains 16 residues. The chain's CDR3 is CASSIDGWSSYNEQFF. The CDR3 nucleotides are TGTGCCAGTAGTATAGATGGTTGGAGCTCCTACAATGAGCAGTTCTTC.

In this sample, this clonotype turned up many times. The V gene is TRBV12-5, the J gene TRBJ2-1; 13 bases fit TRBD2. Germline CDR1 reads LGHNT; CDR2 reads FRNRAP. V shed 0 bases, J shed 3 bases, and the junction held 11 bases outside the gene matches. This CDR3 has 20 residues. In DNA form, the CDR3 reads TGTGCTAGTGGTTTGGTCTTACTAGCGGGGGGGCCTGTGGTCTACAATGAGCAGTTCTTC. Translation gives CASGLVLLAGGPVVYNEQFF.

The rearrangement links TRBV20-1 to TRBJ1-1; maybe TRBD1 (6 bases). The germline CDR1 and CDR2 sequences are DFQATT and SNEGSKA (reference sequence). This CDR3 spans 14 amino acids. The ends were cut back, 6 bases at V and 2 bases at J, with 16 bases in the middle. CDR3 in amino acids: CSASFPGANTEAFF. CDR3 in DNA: TGCAGTGCCTCCTTTCCGGGGGCAAACACTGAAGCTTTCTTT.

This clonotype occurred many times. The V gene is TRBV28, the J gene TRBJ2-7; D perhaps matches TRBD1 (6 bases). The V end lost 6 bases, the J end lost 1 base, and 22 bases lay between the germline ends. The CDR3 totals 17 residues. The germline gives CDR1 MDHEN, CDR2 SYDVKM. CDR3 in DNA: TGTGCCAGCAGCCTATACCCCAAACTCGACAGGTCCTACGAGCAGTACTTC. This sequence encodes CASSLYPKLDRSYEQYF.

This clonotype was recorded at least ten times. The chain employs TRBV20-1 and TRBJ2-7, with TRBD2 matching 8 bases. The CDR3 covers 15 residues. Trimming at V came to 0 bases and at J to 6 bases, leaving 10 bases not matched to a gene. Looked up from germline, CDR1 is DFQATT and CDR2 is SNEGSKA (reference sequence). The CDR3 is CSARDSYDGRAEQYF. The DNA of the CDR3 is TGCAGTGCTAGAGATTCTTACGACGGGAGGGCCGAGCAGTACTTC.

This clonotype was counted a few times. The V call is TRBV18, the J call TRBJ1-4, with D uncertain. Trimming left V 3 bases short and J 8 bases short, with 10 bases between. This CDR3 has 13 residues. Per the germline V gene, CDR1 is KGHSH and CDR2 is LQKENI. The CDR3, as DNA: TGTGCCAGCTCACCCCGGGGAGAGGAAAAACTGTTTTTT. This encodes CASSPRGEEKLFF. Full variable domain (outside the CDR3, taken from reference TRBV18 and TRBJ1-4): NAGVMQNPRHLVRRRGQEARLRCSPMKGHSHVYWYRQLPEEGLKFMVYLQKENIIDESGMPKERFSAEFPKEGPSILRIQQVVRGDSAAYFCASSPRGEEKLFFGSGTQLSVL.

A remark on this clonotype: A clone one base away is much larger, so this may be a read error. V usage is TRBV28 and J usage is TRBJ2-3; unclear D gene. The CDR3 spans 14 residues. CDR1 and CDR2 (germline): MDHEN, SYDVKM. V lost 6 bases to trimming and J lost 3 bases, with 13 bases between them. CDR3 amino acids: CASSLARATDTQYF. CDR3 DNA: TGTGCCAGCAGCTTGGCTAGAGCGACAGATACGCAGTATTTT.

This clonotype was counted ten times or more. The chain couples TRBV12-3 or TRBV12-4 to TRBJ2-1; tentative D call: TRBD2 (6 bases). The CDR3 contains 14 residues. The V gene lost 7 bases and the J gene lost 7 bases, with 17 bases spanning the gap. The CDR3 coding sequence is TGTGCCAGCATTAAGGAGGGAGCCTTAAATGAGCAGTTCTTC. Amino acids: CASIKEGALNEQFF.

This clonotype was recorded many times. The chain is built from TRBV30 and TRBJ2-7; D unresolved. Germline V gene sequence: CDR1 GTSNPN, CDR2 SVGIG (reference sequence). The CDR3 length is 14 residues. Trimming pared 2 bases from V and 3 bases from J, leaving 14 bases between. The CDR3 coding sequence is TGTGCCTGGAGTATCGTAGGGAAGGGCTACGAGCAGTACTTC. Translating it yields CAWSIVGKGYEQYF.

This chain joins TRBV6-2 or TRBV6-3 and TRBJ2-6; perhaps TRBD2 as D (6 bases). This CDR3 comprises 18 residues. The germline V gene encodes CDR1 MNHEY and CDR2 SVGEGT. Trimming removed 4 bases at V and 5 bases at J, with 21 bases between. CDR3 DNA sequence: TGTGCCAGCAGTTCCTCGGGGACTCTAATAATTTGGGCCAACGTCCTGACTTTC. It yields the protein CASSSSGTLIIWANVLTF.